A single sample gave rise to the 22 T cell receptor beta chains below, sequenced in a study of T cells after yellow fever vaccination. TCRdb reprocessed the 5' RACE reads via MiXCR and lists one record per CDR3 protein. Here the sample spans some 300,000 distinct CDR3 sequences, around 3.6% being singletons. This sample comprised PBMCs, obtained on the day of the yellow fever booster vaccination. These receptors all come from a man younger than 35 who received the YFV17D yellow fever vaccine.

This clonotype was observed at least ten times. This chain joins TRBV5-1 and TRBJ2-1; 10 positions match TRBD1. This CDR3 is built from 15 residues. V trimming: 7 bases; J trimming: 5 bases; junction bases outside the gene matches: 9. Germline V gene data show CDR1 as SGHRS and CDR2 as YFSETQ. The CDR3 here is CASGQGTGDDNEQFF. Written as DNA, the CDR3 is TGCGCCAGCGGCCAAGGGACAGGGGACGACAATGAGCAGTTCTTC.

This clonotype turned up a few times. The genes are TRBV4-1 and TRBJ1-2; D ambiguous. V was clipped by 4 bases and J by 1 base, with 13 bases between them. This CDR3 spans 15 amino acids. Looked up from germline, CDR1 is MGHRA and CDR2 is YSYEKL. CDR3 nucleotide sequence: TGCGCCAGCAGCCGCCGTGTGGGCGATAACTATGGCTACACCTTC. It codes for CASSRRVGDNYGYTF.

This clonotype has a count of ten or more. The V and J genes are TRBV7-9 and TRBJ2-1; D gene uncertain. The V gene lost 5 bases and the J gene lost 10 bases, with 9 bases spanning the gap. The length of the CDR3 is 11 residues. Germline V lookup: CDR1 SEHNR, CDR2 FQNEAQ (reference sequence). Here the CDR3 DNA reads TGTGCCAGCAGCCAAAGGAACGAGCAGTTCTTC. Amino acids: CASSQRNEQFF.

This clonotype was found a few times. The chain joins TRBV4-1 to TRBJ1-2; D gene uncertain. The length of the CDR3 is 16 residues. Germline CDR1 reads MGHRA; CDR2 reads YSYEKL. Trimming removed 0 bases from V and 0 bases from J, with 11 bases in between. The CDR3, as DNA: TGCGCCAGCAGCCAAGACGCCCTGGAAACTAACTATGGCTACACCTTC. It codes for CASSQDALETNYGYTF.

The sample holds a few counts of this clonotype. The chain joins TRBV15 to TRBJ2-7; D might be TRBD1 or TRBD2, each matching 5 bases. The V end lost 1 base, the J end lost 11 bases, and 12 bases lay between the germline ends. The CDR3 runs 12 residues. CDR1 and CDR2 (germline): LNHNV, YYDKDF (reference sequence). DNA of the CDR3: TGTGCCACCAGCAGAGGGGACGTCTGGAAGTACTTC. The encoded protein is CATSRGDVWKYF.

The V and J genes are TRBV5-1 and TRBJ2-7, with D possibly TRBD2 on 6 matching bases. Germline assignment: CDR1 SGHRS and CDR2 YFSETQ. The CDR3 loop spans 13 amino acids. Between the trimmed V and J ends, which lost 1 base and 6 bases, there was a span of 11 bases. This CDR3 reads CASSLYGGTEQYV. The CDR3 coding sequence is TGCGCCAGCAGCTTGTATGGAGGGACCGAGCAGTACGTC.

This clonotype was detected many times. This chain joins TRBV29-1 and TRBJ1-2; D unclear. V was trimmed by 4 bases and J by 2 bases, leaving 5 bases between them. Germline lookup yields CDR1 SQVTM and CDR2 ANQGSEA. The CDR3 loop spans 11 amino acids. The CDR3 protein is CSVGENYGYTF. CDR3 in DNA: TGCAGCGTTGGGGAGAACTATGGCTACACCTTC.

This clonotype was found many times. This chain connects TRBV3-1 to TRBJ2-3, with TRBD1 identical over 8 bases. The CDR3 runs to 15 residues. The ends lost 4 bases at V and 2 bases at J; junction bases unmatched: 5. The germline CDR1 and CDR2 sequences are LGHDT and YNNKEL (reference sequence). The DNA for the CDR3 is TGTGCCAGCAGCCCCCGGGACAGGTCCACAGATACGCAGTATTTT. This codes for CASSPRDRSTDTQYF.

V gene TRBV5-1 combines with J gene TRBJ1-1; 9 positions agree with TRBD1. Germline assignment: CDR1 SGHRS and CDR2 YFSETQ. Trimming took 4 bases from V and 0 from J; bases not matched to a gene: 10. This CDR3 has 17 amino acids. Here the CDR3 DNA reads TGCGCCAGCAGCACCTCGAACAGGGGGCAGGTGAACACTGAAGCTTTCTTT. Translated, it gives CASSTSNRGQVNTEAFF.

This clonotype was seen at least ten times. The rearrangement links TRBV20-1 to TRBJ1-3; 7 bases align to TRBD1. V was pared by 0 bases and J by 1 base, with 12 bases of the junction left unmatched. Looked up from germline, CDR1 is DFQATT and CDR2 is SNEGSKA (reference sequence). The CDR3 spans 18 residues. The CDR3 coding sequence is TGCAGTGCTAGAGATATCAGGGGGTGGAGGACTTCTGGAAACACCATATATTTT. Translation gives CSARDIRGWRTSGNTIYF.

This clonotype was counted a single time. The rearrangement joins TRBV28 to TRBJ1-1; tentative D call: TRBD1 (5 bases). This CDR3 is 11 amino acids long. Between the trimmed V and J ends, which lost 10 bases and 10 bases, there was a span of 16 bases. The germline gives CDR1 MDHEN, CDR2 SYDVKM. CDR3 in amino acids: CAIWGRWGAFF. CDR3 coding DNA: TGTGCCATCTGGGGCCGTTGGGGAGCTTTCTTT.

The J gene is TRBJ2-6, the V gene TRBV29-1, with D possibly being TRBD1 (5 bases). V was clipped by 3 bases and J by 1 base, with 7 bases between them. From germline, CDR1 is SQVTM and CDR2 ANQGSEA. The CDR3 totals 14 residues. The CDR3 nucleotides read TGCAGCGTTGAGCAGGGTTCTGGGGCCAACGTCCTGACTTTC. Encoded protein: CSVEQGSGANVLTF.

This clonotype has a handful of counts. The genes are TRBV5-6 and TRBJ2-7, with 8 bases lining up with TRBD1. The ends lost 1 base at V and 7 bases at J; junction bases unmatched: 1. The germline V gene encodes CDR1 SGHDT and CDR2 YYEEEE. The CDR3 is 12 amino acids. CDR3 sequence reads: CASSLWTGEQYV. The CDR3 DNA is TGTGCCAGCAGCTTGTGGACAGGGGAGCAGTACGTC.

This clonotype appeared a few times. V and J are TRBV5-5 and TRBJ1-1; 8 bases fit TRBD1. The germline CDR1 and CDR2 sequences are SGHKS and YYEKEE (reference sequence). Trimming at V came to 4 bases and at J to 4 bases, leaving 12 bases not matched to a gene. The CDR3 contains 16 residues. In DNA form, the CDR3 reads TGTGCCAGCAGCCTCGGACAGGGTGGAATGAGCACTGAAGCTTTCTTT. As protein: CASSLGQGGMSTEAFF.

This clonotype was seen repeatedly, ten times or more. The CDR3 loop is CASKSGLSGEETQYF. For the CDR3, the DNA is TGTGCCAGTAAATCGGGCCTCTCCGGGGAAGAGACCCAGTACTTC. The V gene is TRBV19, the J gene TRBJ2-5; tentative D call: TRBD2 (5 bases). Per germline, CDR1 LNHDA and CDR2 SQIVND (reference sequence). The germline V and J ends were trimmed by 7 bases and 3 bases, with 18 bases remaining between them. There are 15 residues in the CDR3.

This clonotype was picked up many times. CDR3 nucleotides: TGCAGTGCGTACAGGGTGGACCGGGCCAACGTCCTGACTTTC. It yields the protein CSAYRVDRANVLTF. The chain combines TRBV20-1 with TRBJ2-6; tentatively, D is TRBD1 (6 bases). The ends were cut back, 6 bases at V and 5 bases at J, with 14 bases in the middle. Germline V CDR1 and CDR2: DFQATT, SNEGSKA (reference sequence). The CDR3 runs 14 residues.

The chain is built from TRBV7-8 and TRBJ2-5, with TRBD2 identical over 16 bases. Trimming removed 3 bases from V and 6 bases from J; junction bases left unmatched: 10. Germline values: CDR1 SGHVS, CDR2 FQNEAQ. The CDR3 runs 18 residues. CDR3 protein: CASSFPGLAGGPKKTQYF. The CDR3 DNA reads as TGTGCCAGCAGCTTTCCGGGACTAGCGGGGGGGCCTAAAAAGACCCAGTACTTC.

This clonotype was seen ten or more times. As DNA, the CDR3 is TGTGCCAGCAGCCCCATTTCAGGGGGCGCGCAGTCCCTCCACTTT. Translated: CASSPISGGAQSLHF. The chain combines TRBV7-6 with TRBJ1-6; 8 nucleotides match TRBD1. The J segment lost 14 bases and the V segment lost 5 bases, leaving 14 bases of the junction unmatched. The CDR3 loop spans 15 amino acids. Germline V gene lookup returns CDR1 SGHVS and CDR2 FNYEAQ.

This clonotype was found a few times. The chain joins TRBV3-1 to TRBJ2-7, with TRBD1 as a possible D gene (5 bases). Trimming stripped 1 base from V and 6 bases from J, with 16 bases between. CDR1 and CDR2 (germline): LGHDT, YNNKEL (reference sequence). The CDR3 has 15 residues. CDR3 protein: CASSQGTTTVGEQYV. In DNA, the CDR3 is TGTGCCAGCAGCCAAGGTACAACGACAGTCGGCGAGCAGTACGTC.

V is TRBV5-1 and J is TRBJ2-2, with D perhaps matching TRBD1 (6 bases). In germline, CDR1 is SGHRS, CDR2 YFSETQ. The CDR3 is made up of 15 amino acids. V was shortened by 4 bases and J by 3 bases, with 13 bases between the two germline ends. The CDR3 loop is CASSPGTPDTGELFF. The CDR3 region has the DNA TGCGCCAGCAGCCCCGGGACACCCGACACCGGGGAGCTGTTTTTT.

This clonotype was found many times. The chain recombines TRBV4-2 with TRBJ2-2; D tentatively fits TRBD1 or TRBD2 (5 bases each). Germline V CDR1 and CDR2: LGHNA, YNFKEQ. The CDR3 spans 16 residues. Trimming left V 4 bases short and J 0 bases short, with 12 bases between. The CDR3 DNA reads TGTGCCAGCAGCCCGGGACGCCTCGCGAACACCGGGGAGCTGTTTTTT. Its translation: CASSPGRLANTGELFF.

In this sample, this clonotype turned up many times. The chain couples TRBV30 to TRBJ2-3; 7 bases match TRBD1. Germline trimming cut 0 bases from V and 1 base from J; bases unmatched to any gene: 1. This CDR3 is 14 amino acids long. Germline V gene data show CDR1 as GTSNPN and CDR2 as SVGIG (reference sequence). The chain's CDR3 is CAWSVGTGTDTQYF. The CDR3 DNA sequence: TGTGCCTGGAGTGTAGGGACAGGCACAGATACGCAGTATTTT.